This entry lists 2 T cell receptor beta chains sequenced from one sample in a study of shared clonotypes between healthy human individuals. Clones were sequenced by immunoSEQ multiplex PCR, and TCRdb holds only the in-frame ones, with some missing. This repertoire shows around 1.6 million clones, 95% to 99% found once; its top ten account for 0.4% to 0.55%. The sample was naive CD4+ T cells sorted from blood. Documented subset: CD45RA+ positively selected. Every receptor here comes from a man aged 25-45 years in good health.

The V gene is TRBV19, the J gene TRBJ1-3; no clear D. V lost 7 bases and J 0 bases, leaving 16 bases between the germline ends. The germline CDR1 and CDR2 sequences are LNHDA and SQIVND (reference sequence). The CDR3 is 16 residues long. CDR3 sequence reads: CASISAVSISGNTIYF. Here the CDR3 DNA reads TGTGCCAGTATTTCGGCCGTATCCATCTCTGGAAACACCATATATTTT.

The chain links TRBV19 to TRBJ2-1, with D perhaps given as TRBD1 or TRBD2 (5 bases each). This CDR3 is 13 amino acids long. With 4 bases removed from V and 6 bases from J, the gap between germline ends came to 10 bases. CDR1 LNHDA and CDR2 SQIVND come from the germline V gene (reference sequence). The CDR3 bases are TGTGCCAGTAGTAATGTTGGGGGCAATGAGCAGTTCTTC. Protein product: CASSNVGGNEQFF.